These 10 T cell receptor beta chains were all obtained from the same sample, sequenced in a study of CD8+CD57+ T cells in acquired aplastic anemia. Individuals selected for sequencing had exhibited CD8+CD57+ cell expansion on flow cytometry. The template used for profiling TCR beta VDJ and CDR3 was genomic DNA. MiXCR, run by TCRdb on the reads, gives a single entry per CDR3 protein. The data contain around 150,000 distinct CDR3 sequences, 70% to 75% of them seen just once; the ten biggest clones take up 40% to 55%. Sequenced: sorted CD4+, CD8+, or CD8+CD57+ T cells (not recorded which) from PBMCs. The receptors shown here come from a human donor with aplastic anemia.

CDR3 DNA: TGTGCCAGCAGCCCTCTTCGGGGAGTAGGGCTCAATGAGCAGTTCTTC. It specifies CASSPLRGVGLNEQFF. The chain couples TRBV7-9 to TRBJ2-1, with a possible D match to TRBD2 (5 bases). There are 16 residues in the CDR3. Germline CDR1 is SEHNR and CDR2 is FQNEAQ (reference sequence). V shed 5 bases and J shed 6 bases, with 20 bases lying between them.

CDR3 sequence: CASSLNPGNTIYF. The CDR3 nucleotides are TGTGCCAGCAGCTTAAATCCCGGGAACACCATATATTTT. V is TRBV7-2 and J is TRBJ1-3; D is unclear. The V gene's germline CDR1 is SGHTA and CDR2 FQGNSA. The germline V and J ends were trimmed by 2 bases and 7 bases, with 9 bases remaining between them. The CDR3 consists of 13 residues.

This clonotype was picked up a small number of times. V usage is TRBV10-2 and J usage is TRBJ2-7; possibly TRBD1 or TRBD2 for D (5 bases each). Germline CDR1 is WSHSY and CDR2 is SAAADI. The CDR3 is 13 residues long. Deletions cut 2 bases from V and 7 bases from J, with 12 bases between. The CDR3, as DNA: TGCGCCAGCAGTGAGCCGGGACCCCCTGAGCAGTACTTC. It yields the protein CASSEPGPPEQYF.

The genes are TRBV7-8 and TRBJ2-3; D gene uncertain. CDR1 is SGHVS and CDR2 is FQNEAQ in the germline V gene. V was shortened by 0 bases and J by 2 bases, with 6 bases between the two germline ends. This CDR3 contains 14 residues. Written as DNA, the CDR3 is TGTGCCAGCAGCTTAGCGCTGACCACAGATACGCAGTATTTT. Protein: CASSLALTTDTQYF.

The chain couples TRBV15 to TRBJ2-5; D is uncertain. The germline V gene encodes CDR1 LNHNV and CDR2 YYDKDF (reference sequence). CDR3 length equals 11 residues. V was cut by 3 bases and J by 9 bases, with 8 bases left in between. CDR3 in amino acids: CATSSLPAQYF. The CDR3 nucleotides read TGTGCCACCAGCAGTCTTCCGGCCCAGTACTTC.

This clonotype occurred a few times. The chain has TRBV9 and TRBJ1-4; 8 nucleotides agree with TRBD1. V lost 4 bases and J lost 7; bases outside the gene matches: 6. Germline V gives CDR1 SGDLS, CDR2 YYNGEE. There are 14 residues in the CDR3. This CDR3 is CASSTSGGTEKLFF. CDR3 nucleotides: TGTGCCAGCAGCACATCAGGGGGCACTGAAAAACTGTTTTTT.

The CDR3: CSVELGVGEQFF. The CDR3 DNA follows: TGCAGCGTTGAGCTGGGCGTCGGTGAGCAGTTCTTC. The chain uses TRBV29-1 and TRBJ2-1; D ambiguous. This CDR3 region has 12 residues. The germline V gene has CDR1 SQVTM and CDR2 ANQGSEA. V lost 3 bases and J lost 9, with 12 bases in between.

This clonotype was picked up one time. This rearrangement joins TRBV20-1 to TRBJ2-5; the match to TRBD1 covers 7 bases. The last part of the DNA fits TRBJ2-7 better; the J call may be wrong. This CDR3 contains 13 residues. Germline V gene data show CDR1 as DFQATT and CDR2 as SNEGSKA (reference sequence). CDR3 sequence (DNA): TGCAGTGCTAAACCCCGGGACAGCTACGAGCAGTACTTC. Protein product: CSAKPRDSYEQYF.

The J gene is TRBJ2-5, the V gene TRBV6-4; 7 nucleotides align to TRBD1. V was pared by 0 bases and J by 5 bases, with 9 bases of the junction left unmatched. CDR3 length: 16 residues. Germline assignment: CDR1 MRHNA and CDR2 SNTAGT. CDR3 coding DNA: TGTGCCAGCAGTGACTCAGGGGGCTCCTACAATGAGACCCAGTACTTC. Amino acids: CASSDSGGSYNETQYF.

V gene TRBV5-5 combines with J gene TRBJ2-7; D uncertain. The CDR3 extends over 14 amino acids. The V gene lost 1 base and the J gene lost 3 bases, with 11 bases spanning the gap. Germline values: CDR1 SGHKS, CDR2 YYEKEE (reference sequence). The DNA of the CDR3 is TGTGCCAGCAGCTTGATCCTCGGTAACTACGAGCAGTACTTC. Residues: CASSLILGNYEQYF.